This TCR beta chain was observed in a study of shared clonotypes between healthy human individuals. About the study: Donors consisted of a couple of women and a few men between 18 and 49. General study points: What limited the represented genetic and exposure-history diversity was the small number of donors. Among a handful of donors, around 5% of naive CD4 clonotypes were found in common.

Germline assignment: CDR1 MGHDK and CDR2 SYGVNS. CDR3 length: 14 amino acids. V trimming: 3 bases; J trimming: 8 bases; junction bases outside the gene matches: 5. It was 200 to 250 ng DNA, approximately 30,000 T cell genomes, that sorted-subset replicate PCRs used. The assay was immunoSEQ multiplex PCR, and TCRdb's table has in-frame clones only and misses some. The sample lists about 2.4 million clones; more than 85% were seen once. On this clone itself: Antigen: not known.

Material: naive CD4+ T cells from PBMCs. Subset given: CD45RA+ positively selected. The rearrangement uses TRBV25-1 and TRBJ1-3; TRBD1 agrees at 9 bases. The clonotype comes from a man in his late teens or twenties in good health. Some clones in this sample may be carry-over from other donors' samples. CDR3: CASSDPTGGDTIYF. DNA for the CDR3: TGTGCCAGCAGTGACCCGACAGGGGGGGACACCATATATTTT.